The clone carrying this T cell receptor beta chain was observed a single time. Its antigen is as yet unknown. Assay used: immunoSEQ multiplex PCR; TCRdb lists only in-frame clones, some missing. Of 200,000 to 250,000 clones detected, under 80% appear once; the ten largest clones hold over 8.5%. The data are from a study of shared clonotypes between healthy human individuals. The ends lost 1 base at V and 4 bases at J; junction bases unmatched: 4. This CDR3 comprises 15 residues. Germline V lookup: CDR1 MDHEN, CDR2 SYDVKM. Study conclusions and caveats: Depth was large, yet rarefaction showed that sorted-subset sequencing was incomplete.

J is TRBJ1-2 and V is TRBV28, with 9 nucleotides matching TRBD1. The source is a man in his thirties or forties in good health. Input material: memory CD4+ T cells sorted from blood. Subset of the sample: CD45RA-negative fraction. The CDR3 sequence: CASSLLDRGSYGYTF. CDR3 in DNA: TGTGCCAGCAGTTTATTGGACAGGGGCTCCTATGGCTACACCTTC.